The 32 T cell receptor beta chains below were found in one sample sequenced in a study of T cells in narcolepsy. Clones were sequenced by immunoSEQ multiplex PCR, and TCRdb holds only the in-frame ones, with some missing. The sample gives tens of thousands of clones, roughly two thirds of which show up once; approximately 12% is in the top ten. The sample consisted of memory (CD45RA-) CD4+ T cells from blood. Receptors originate from a human donor in good health.

As for this clone: Other DNA sequences in the sample encode the same CDR3. V gene TRBV27 combines with J gene TRBJ2-6; D may be TRBD1 or TRBD2 (6 bases each). Trimming removed 0 bases at V and 3 bases at J, with 12 bases between. Germline-derived CDR1 and CDR2 are MNHEY and SMNVEV (reference sequence). The CDR3 sequence is 17 residues long. This CDR3 is CASSLSPRGLGANVLTF. The CDR3 nucleotides are TGTGCCAGCAGTTTATCCCCCCGGGGGCTTGGGGCCAACGTCCTGACTTTC.

The chain employs TRBV30 and TRBJ2-7, with a tentative D call TRBD2 (6 bases). The CDR3 length is 13 residues. Trimming left V 2 bases short and J 2 bases short, with 10 bases between. Germline values: CDR1 GTSNPN, CDR2 SVGIG (reference sequence). The CDR3, as DNA: TGTGCCTGGAGTTCGGGGGACCCCTACGAGCAGTACTTC. It yields the protein CAWSSGDPYEQYF.

The J gene is TRBJ2-5, the V gene TRBV7-2; D gene ambiguous. CDR1 and CDR2 (germline): SGHTA, FQGNSA. Deletions cut 4 bases from V and 8 bases from J, with 14 bases between. This CDR3 region has 13 residues. CDR3 sequence: CASSSDGPGTQYF. The CDR3 DNA follows: TGTGCCAGCAGCTCCGACGGCCCAGGAACCCAGTACTTC.

In this sample, this clone turned up a few times. The chain uses TRBV4-1 and TRBJ2-3, with 8 bases matching TRBD1. This CDR3 has 14 residues. Germline trimming cut 4 bases from V and 6 bases from J; bases unmatched to any gene: 6. The germline CDR1 and CDR2 sequences are MGHRA and YSYEKL. The CDR3 loop is CASSRDRGSDTQYF. For the CDR3, the DNA is TGCGCCAGCAGCCGCGACAGGGGATCGGATACGCAGTATTTT.

This sequence joins TRBV7-8 and TRBJ2-7; 9 bases are shared with TRBD2. In germline, CDR1 is SGHVS, CDR2 FQNEAQ. This CDR3 has 13 residues. The J segment lost 4 bases and the V segment lost 3 bases, leaving 1 base of the junction unmatched. CDR3 region: CASSLLAGYEQYF. The CDR3 DNA reads TGTGCCAGCAGCTTGCTAGCGGGGTACGAGCAGTACTTC.

The V and J genes are TRBV11-3 and TRBJ2-2; no clear D gene. This CDR3 has 13 amino acids. CDR1 SGHNT and CDR2 YENEEA come from the germline V gene. Trimming took 0 bases from V and 7 from J, leaving 6 bases between them. CDR3 nucleotide sequence: TGTGCCAGCAGCTTAGACAGTCACGGGGAGCTGTTTTTT. This sequence encodes CASSLDSHGELFF.

The chain recombines TRBV7-9 with TRBJ2-1, with D possibly TRBD1 on 6 matching bases. Germline V gene data show CDR1 as SEHNR and CDR2 as FQNEAQ (reference sequence). The length of the CDR3 is 16 residues. The germline V and J ends were trimmed by 5 bases and 6 bases, with 20 bases remaining between them. The CDR3 region is CASSPARFGQSNEQFF. CDR3 sequence (DNA): TGTGCCAGCAGCCCCGCTCGATTTGGACAGTCCAATGAGCAGTTCTTC.

The chain combines TRBV7-9 with TRBJ2-3, with D possibly being TRBD2 (5 bases). V dropped 3 bases and J dropped 4 bases, with 5 bases sitting between them. The CDR3 covers 12 residues. Germline CDR1 is SEHNR and CDR2 is FQNEAQ (reference sequence). The CDR3 sequence is CASSFGADTQYF. Here the CDR3 DNA reads TGTGCCAGCAGCTTCGGGGCAGATACGCAGTATTTT.

In this sample, this clone turned up a few times. The chain combines TRBV5-6 with TRBJ2-1, with 7 bases lining up with TRBD2. The germline gives CDR1 SGHDT, CDR2 YYEEEE. V shed 5 bases, J shed 6 bases, and the junction held 14 bases outside the gene matches. The CDR3 has 16 residues. CDR3 bases: TGTGCCAGCAGTCCCTTATCCCAGCGGGGACGCAATGAGCAGTTCTTC. Protein: CASSPLSQRGRNEQFF.

The V call is TRBV4-2, the J call TRBJ2-5; D uncertain. Germline V gene data show CDR1 as LGHNA and CDR2 as YNFKEQ. V was pared by 0 bases and J by 5 bases, with 10 bases between. The length of the CDR3 is 14 residues. DNA for the CDR3: TGTGCCAGCAGCCAAGAGCTCATGGAGGAGACCCAGTACTTC. Its protein product is CASSQELMEETQYF.

The J gene is TRBJ2-5, the V gene TRBV5-4; 11 nucleotides align to TRBD2. The junction had 13 bases not matched to a gene; V was cut back by 4 bases and J by 5 bases. The germline V gene encodes CDR1 SGHNT and CDR2 YYREEE (reference sequence). CDR3 size: 17 residues. The chain's CDR3 is CASSAPTSGVTQETQYF. Here the CDR3 DNA reads TGTGCCAGCAGCGCTCCGACTAGCGGGGTAACACAGGAGACCCAGTACTTC.

V and J are TRBV19 and TRBJ1-1, with a tentative D call TRBD1 (6 bases). This CDR3 has 14 residues. Per germline, CDR1 LNHDA and CDR2 SQIVND (reference sequence). Deletions cut 9 bases from V and 1 base from J, with 15 bases between. CDR3 coding DNA: TGTGCCAGCCCAGGGGAAAGGGGGAACACTGAAGCTTTCTTT. Translated, it gives CASPGERGNTEAFF.

Only a few counts were recorded for this clone. The chain couples TRBV2 to TRBJ1-4, with TRBD1 as a possible D gene (6 bases). The CDR3 has 15 amino acids. CDR1 and CDR2 (germline): SNHLY, FYNNEI. Trimming shortened V by 6 bases and J by 0 bases, and 11 bases separated the two germline ends. As DNA, the CDR3 is TGTGCCAGCAGCGCCAGGGGCCCAACTAATGAAAAACTGTTTTTT. Amino acids: CASSARGPTNEKLFF.

The V and J genes are TRBV18 and TRBJ1-1, with D possibly matching TRBD1 (6 bases). CDR3 size: 15 residues. Trimming removed 2 bases at V and 0 bases at J, with 10 bases between. CDR1 and CDR2 from the germline V gene are KGHSH and LQKENI. CDR3 region: CASSPLEGVNTEAFF. CDR3 bases: TGTGCCAGCTCACCATTGGAGGGGGTGAACACTGAAGCTTTCTTT.

V is TRBV2 and J is TRBJ2-7, with TRBD1 as a possible D gene (6 bases). This CDR3 comprises 13 residues. Per germline, CDR1 SNHLY and CDR2 FYNNEI. V was clipped by 6 bases and J by 2 bases, with 11 bases between them. The CDR3 here is CASSAGTPYEQYF. The CDR3 DNA follows: TGTGCCAGCAGCGCCGGGACACCCTACGAGCAGTACTTC.

This clone has only a few counts. V usage is TRBV19 and J usage is TRBJ1-1, with 8 bases matching TRBD1. Germline-derived CDR1 and CDR2 are LNHDA and SQIVND (reference sequence). V shed 9 bases, J shed 1 base, and the junction held 4 bases outside the gene matches. This CDR3 has 13 residues. In nucleotides, the CDR3 is TGTGCCAGCGGACAGGGAGGGAACACTGAAGCTTTCTTT. Amino acid sequence: CASGQGGNTEAFF.

This clone was counted between two and nine times. This chain uses TRBV6-5 with TRBJ1-5, with a tentative D call TRBD1 (6 bases). Germline V gene sequence: CDR1 MNHEY, CDR2 SVGAGI. V lost 8 bases to trimming and J lost 0 bases, with 14 bases between them. This CDR3 is built from 15 residues. CDR3 residues: CASGRGQGSNQPQHF. The CDR3 bases are TGTGCCAGCGGCCGGGGACAAGGTAGCAATCAGCCCCAGCATTTT.

The chain uses TRBV29-1 and TRBJ2-3; TRBD1 agrees at 10 bases. V dropped 7 bases and J dropped 0; count of bases not matched to a gene: 13. The V gene's germline CDR1 is SQVTM and CDR2 ANQGSEA. The CDR3 is made up of 17 amino acids. The DNA for the CDR3 is TGCAGCGGGGCCCGACAGGGGGCCCTAGGGAGCACAGATACGCAGTATTTT. Its protein is CSGARQGALGSTDTQYF.

The chain couples TRBV27 to TRBJ2-1; D is unclear. V lost 3 bases and J 9 bases, leaving 18 bases between the germline ends. This CDR3 spans 15 amino acids. From germline, CDR1 is MNHEY and CDR2 SMNVEV (reference sequence). CDR3 in DNA: TGTGCCAGCAGTTTTCAGATGGGAACGGGTAGTGAGCAGTTCTTC. This gives the protein CASSFQMGTGSEQFF.

This clone was seen a single time. The chain has TRBV15 and TRBJ1-1; TRBD1 matches 7 bases. The ends lost 0 bases at V and 5 bases at J; junction bases unmatched: 15. CDR1 LNHNV and CDR2 YYDKDF come from the germline V gene (reference sequence). The CDR3 totals 18 residues. The chain's CDR3 is CATSRDPPRAGGSTEAFF. In nucleotides, the CDR3 is TGTGCCACCAGCAGAGATCCCCCTAGGGCAGGGGGGTCTACTGAAGCTTTCTTT.

The V and J genes are TRBV5-1 and TRBJ2-2, with TRBD2 identical over 15 bases. The CDR3 is 16 amino acids. V was clipped by 7 bases and J by 4 bases; unmatched bases: 5. Germline V CDR1 and CDR2: SGHRS, YFSETQ. CDR3 nucleotides: TGCGCCAGCCGGACTAGCGGGAGGGCCGGCACCGGGGAGCTGTTTTTT. Protein product: CASRTSGRAGTGELFF.

This clone has only a few counts. The chain employs TRBV5-6 and TRBJ2-5; 8 nucleotides agree with TRBD2. The CDR3 is made up of 14 amino acids. Germline CDR1 reads SGHDT; CDR2 reads YYEEEE. V lost 4 bases to trimming and J lost 3 bases; unmatched junction nucleotides: 5. CDR3 sequence (DNA): TGTGCCAGCAGCCCCGGACTAGCAGAAGAGACCCAGTACTTC. Its protein product is CASSPGLAEETQYF. The full variable domain, its missing parts supplied by reference TRBV5-6 and TRBJ2-5, is DAGVTQSPTHLIKTRGQQVTLRCSPKSGHDTVSWYQQALGQGPQFIFQYYEEEERQRGNFPDRFSGHQFPNYSSELNVNALLLGDSALYLCASSPGLAEETQYFGPGTRLLVL.

The chain combines TRBV30 with TRBJ1-1; D uncertain. The CDR3 is made up of 13 amino acids. V shed 2 bases and J shed 2 bases, with 9 bases lying between them. Germline values: CDR1 GTSNPN, CDR2 SVGIG (reference sequence). CDR3 DNA: TGTGCCTGGAGTCCGACGGCTAACACTGAAGCTTTCTTT. It yields the protein CAWSPTANTEAFF.

V usage is TRBV30 and J usage is TRBJ1-4; D is ambiguous. The CDR3 length is 13 residues. V lost 5 bases and J lost 8, with 15 bases in between. The germline V gene encodes CDR1 GTSNPN and CDR2 SVGIG (reference sequence). In nucleotides, the CDR3 is TGTGCCTGGTCCGCGGCAGACACAGAAAAACTGTTTTTT. This encodes CAWSAADTEKLFF.

CDR3 amino acids: CATSLGGGKDQPQHF. The CDR3 DNA reads as TGTGCCACCAGCCTTGGAGGGGGAAAGGATCAGCCCCAGCATTTT. The chain employs TRBV15 and TRBJ1-5; tentative D call: TRBD1 (6 bases). The CDR3 extends over 15 amino acids. CDR1 is LNHNV, CDR2 YYDKDF, per germline (reference sequence). Trimming cost V 5 bases and J 5 bases, with 16 bases left between them.

V and J are TRBV5-1 and TRBJ1-2; the D gene is possibly TRBD1 (5 bases). The CDR3 extends over 14 amino acids. CDR1 and CDR2 (germline): SGHRS, YFSETQ. V lost 0 bases, J lost 5 bases, and 11 bases lay in between. The CDR3 nucleotides are TGCGCCAGCAGCTTGGCCCGAGGGGCGTATGGCTACACCTTC. It encodes CASSLARGAYGYTF.

This clone occurred a few times. The V call is TRBV11-3, the J call TRBJ2-3; 7 bases fit TRBD2. This CDR3 has 13 amino acids. Germline CDR1 is SGHNT and CDR2 is YENEEA. The V and J ends lost 4 bases and 8 bases, in that order; junction bases with no gene match: 6. The DNA of the CDR3 is TGTGCCAGCAGCTCCCTCTCTAGCGGTACGCAGTATTTT. This translates into CASSSLSSGTQYF.

This clone was seen a single time. The chain has TRBV28 and TRBJ2-2; D gene unclear. Germline-derived CDR1 and CDR2 are MDHEN and SYDVKM. The CDR3 is 18 residues long. V lost 5 bases and J lost 3, with 22 bases in between. The chain's CDR3 is CASSAARRIRDYTGELFF. CDR3 nucleotides: TGTGCCAGCAGTGCCGCCCGACGTATTAGAGACTACACCGGGGAGCTGTTTTTT.

The chain recombines TRBV5-1 with TRBJ1-6; D not resolved. Germline lookup yields CDR1 SGHRS and CDR2 YFSETQ. The germline V and J ends were trimmed by 4 bases and 0 bases, with 8 bases remaining between them. The CDR3 consists of 15 residues. The CDR3 bases are TGCGCCAGCAGCCCAACACTCTCCTATAATTCACCCCTCCACTTT. This codes for CASSPTLSYNSPLHF.

The CDR3 protein is CASSLGLGTDTQYF. The CDR3 DNA is TGCGCCAGCAGCTTGGGACTGGGGACAGATACGCAGTATTTT. The chain has TRBV5-1 and TRBJ2-3, with no clear D. This CDR3 spans 14 amino acids. Germline values: CDR1 SGHRS, CDR2 YFSETQ. V was shortened by 0 bases and J by 3 bases, with 8 bases between the two germline ends.

The V gene is TRBV14, the J gene TRBJ2-3; TRBD1 matches at 10 bases. This CDR3 is built from 18 residues. In germline, CDR1 is SGHDN, CDR2 FVKESK. V was pared by 0 bases and J by 4 bases, with 10 bases of the junction left unmatched. This CDR3 is CASSQEDGTGERADTQYF. Here the CDR3 DNA reads TGTGCCAGCAGCCAAGAAGATGGGACAGGGGAGCGGGCAGATACGCAGTATTTT.

This clone was found a few times. The chain has TRBV11-2 and TRBJ2-5, with D possibly called TRBD1 or TRBD2 (6 bases each). V lost 11 bases and J 5 bases, leaving 21 bases between the germline ends. Germline V CDR1 and CDR2: SGHAT, FQNNGV. The CDR3 has 14 amino acids. CDR3 in amino acids: CAGGQLGGGETQYF. CDR3 nucleotide sequence: TGTGCCGGTGGCCAACTCGGGGGCGGGGAGACCCAGTACTTC.